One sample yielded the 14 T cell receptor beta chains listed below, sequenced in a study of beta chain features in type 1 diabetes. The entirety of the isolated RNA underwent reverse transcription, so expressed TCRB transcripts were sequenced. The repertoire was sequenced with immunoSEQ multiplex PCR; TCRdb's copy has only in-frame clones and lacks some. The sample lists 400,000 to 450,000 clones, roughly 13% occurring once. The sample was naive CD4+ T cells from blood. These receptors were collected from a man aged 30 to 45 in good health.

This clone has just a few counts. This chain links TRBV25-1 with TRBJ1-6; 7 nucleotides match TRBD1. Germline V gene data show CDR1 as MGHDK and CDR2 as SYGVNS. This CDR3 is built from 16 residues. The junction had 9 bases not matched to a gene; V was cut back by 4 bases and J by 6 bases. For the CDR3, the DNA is TGTGCCAGCAGTGGCGCAGGGGGACAGAGTAATTCACCCCTCCACTTT. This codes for CASSGAGGQSNSPLHF.

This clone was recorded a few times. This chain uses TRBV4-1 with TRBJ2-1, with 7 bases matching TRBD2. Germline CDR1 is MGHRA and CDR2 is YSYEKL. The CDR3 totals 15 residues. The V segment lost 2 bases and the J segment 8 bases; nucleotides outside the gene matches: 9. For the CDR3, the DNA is TGCGCCAGCAGCCAACTACCAGGCGGGAGCGATGAGCAGTTCTTC. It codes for CASSQLPGGSDEQFF.

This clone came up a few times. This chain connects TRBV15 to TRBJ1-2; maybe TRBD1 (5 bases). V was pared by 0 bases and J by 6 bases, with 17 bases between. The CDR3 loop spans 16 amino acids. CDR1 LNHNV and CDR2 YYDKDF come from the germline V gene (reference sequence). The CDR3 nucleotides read TGTGCCACCAGCAGAGATCAGGGTCGCGACTGGGATGGCTACACCTTC. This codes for CATSRDQGRDWDGYTF.

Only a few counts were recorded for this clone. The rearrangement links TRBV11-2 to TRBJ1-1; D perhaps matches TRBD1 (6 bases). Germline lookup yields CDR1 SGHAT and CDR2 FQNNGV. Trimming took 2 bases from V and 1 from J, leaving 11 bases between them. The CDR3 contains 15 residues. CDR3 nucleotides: TGTGCCAGCAGCTTATTGACAGGCCCGAACACTGAAGCTTTCTTT. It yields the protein CASSLLTGPNTEAFF.

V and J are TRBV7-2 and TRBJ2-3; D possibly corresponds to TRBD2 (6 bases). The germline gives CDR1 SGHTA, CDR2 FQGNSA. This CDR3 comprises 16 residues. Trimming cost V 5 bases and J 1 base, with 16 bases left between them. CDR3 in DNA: TGTGCCAGCAGCCTGATCCTACTAGCCCGCACAGATACGCAGTATTTT. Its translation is CASSLILLARTDTQYF.

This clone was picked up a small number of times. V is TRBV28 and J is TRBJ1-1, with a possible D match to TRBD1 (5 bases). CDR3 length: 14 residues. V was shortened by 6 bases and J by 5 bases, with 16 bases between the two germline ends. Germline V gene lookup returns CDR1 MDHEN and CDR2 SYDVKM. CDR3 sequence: CASRAGQKVTEAFF. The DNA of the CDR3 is TGTGCCAGCAGGGCGGGGCAGAAGGTTACTGAAGCTTTCTTT.

The chain's CDR3 is CASSLAGWQETQYF. CDR3 coding DNA: TGTGCCAGCAGCTTAGCAGGGTGGCAAGAGACCCAGTACTTC. This chain connects TRBV7-2 to TRBJ2-5; D is unclear. Trimming took off 0 bases at V and 2 bases at J, with 7 bases between the two ends. Germline loops: CDR1 SGHTA, CDR2 FQGNSA. This CDR3 contains 14 residues.

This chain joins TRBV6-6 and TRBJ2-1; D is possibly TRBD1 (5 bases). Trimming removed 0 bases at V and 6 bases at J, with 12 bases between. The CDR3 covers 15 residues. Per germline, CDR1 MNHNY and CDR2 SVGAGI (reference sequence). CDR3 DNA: TGTGCCAGCAGTTACTCGGGGCGGTACAGCAATGAGCAGTTCTTC. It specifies CASSYSGRYSNEQFF.

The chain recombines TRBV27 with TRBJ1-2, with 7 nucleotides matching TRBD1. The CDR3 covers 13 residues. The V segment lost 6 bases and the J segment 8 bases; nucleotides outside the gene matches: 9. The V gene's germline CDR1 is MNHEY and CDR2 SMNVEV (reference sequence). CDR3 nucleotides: TGTGCCAGCAGACGACGACAGGGTGGCGGCTACACCTTC. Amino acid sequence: CASRRRQGGGYTF.

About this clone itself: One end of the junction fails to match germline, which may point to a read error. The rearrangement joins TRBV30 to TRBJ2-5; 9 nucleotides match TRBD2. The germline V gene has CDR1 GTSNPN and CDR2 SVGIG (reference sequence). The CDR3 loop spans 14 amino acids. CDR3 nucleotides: TGTGTCTGGGGTAGCGGGAGCCCTCGGGAGACCCAGTACTTC. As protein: CVWGSGSPRETQYF.

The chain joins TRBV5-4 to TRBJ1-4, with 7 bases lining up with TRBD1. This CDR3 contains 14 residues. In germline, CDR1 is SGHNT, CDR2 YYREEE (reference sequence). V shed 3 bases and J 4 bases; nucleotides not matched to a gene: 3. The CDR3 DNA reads TGTGCCAGCAGCTCTGGACAGGATAATGAAAAACTGTTTTTT. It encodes CASSSGQDNEKLFF.

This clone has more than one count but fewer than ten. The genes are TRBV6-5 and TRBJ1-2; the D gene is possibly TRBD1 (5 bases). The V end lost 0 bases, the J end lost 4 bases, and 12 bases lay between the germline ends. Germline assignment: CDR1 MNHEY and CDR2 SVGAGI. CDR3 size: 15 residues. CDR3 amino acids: CASSYSGKRGYGYTF. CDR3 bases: TGTGCCAGCAGTTACTCTGGGAAAAGGGGCTATGGCTACACCTTC.

The CDR3 region is CAISAGLAGPSYEQYV. The CDR3 DNA is TGTGCCATCAGCGCGGGACTAGCGGGACCCTCCTACGAGCAGTACGTC. The chain couples TRBV10-3 to TRBJ2-7, with TRBD2 matching 13 bases. The CDR3 is 16 residues long. V dropped 6 bases and J dropped 0; count of bases not matched to a gene: 5. Germline V gene data show CDR1 as ENHRY and CDR2 as SYGVKD.

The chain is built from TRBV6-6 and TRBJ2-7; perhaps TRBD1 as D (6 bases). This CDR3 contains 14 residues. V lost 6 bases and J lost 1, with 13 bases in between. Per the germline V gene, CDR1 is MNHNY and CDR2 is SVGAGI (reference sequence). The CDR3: CASRLDRLSYEQYV. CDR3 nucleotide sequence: TGTGCCAGCAGATTAGACAGGCTATCCTACGAGCAGTACGTC.